Below, one T cell receptor beta chain is given with its context. These data are taken from a study of cytomegalovirus exposure and HLA in healthy donors. V dropped 3 bases and J dropped 0; count of bases not matched to a gene: 3. The CDR3 totals 15 residues. Germline CDR1 MDHEN, CDR2 SYDVKM. Use of 60 Vbeta and 13 Jbeta primers characterized the PCR. Libraries were prepared by immunoSEQ multiplex PCR; TCRdb keeps only in-frame clonotypes and omits some of them. In total, the table holds about 78,000 clones. The sequenced sample was PBMCs. This receptor was obtained from a female donor in good health and CMV-seropositive. V usage is TRBV28 and J usage is TRBJ2-7, with 9 bases that match TRBD2. The DNA of the CDR3 is TGTGCCAGCAGTTTTGCGGGAGGGGACTCCTACGAGCAGTACTTC. Protein product: CASSFAGGDSYEQYF. The full variable domain, rest sourced from reference TRBV28 and TRBJ2-7, is DVKVTQSSRYLVKRTGEKVFLECVQDMDHENMFWYRQDPGLGLRLIYFSYDVKMKEKGDIPEGYSVSREKKERFSLILESASTNQTSMYLCASSFAGGDSYEQYFGPGTRLTVT.